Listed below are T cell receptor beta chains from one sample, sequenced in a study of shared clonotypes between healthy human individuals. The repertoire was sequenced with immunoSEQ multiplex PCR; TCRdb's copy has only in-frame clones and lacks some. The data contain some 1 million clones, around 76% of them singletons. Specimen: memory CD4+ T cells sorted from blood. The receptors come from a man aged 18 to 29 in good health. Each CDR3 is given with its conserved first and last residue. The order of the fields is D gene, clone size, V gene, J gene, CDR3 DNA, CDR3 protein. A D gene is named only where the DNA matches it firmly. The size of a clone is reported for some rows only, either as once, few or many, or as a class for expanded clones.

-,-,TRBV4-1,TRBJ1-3,TGCGCCAGCAGCCCCTGGGGAAACACCATATATTTT,CASSPWGNTIYF
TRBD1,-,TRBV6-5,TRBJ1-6,TGTGCCAGCAGTTACTCGAGGACAGGGGGTTCACCCCTCCACTTT,CASSYSRTGGSPLHF
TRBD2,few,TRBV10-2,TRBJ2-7,TGCGCCAGCAGGAGAGCGGGAGCCACCGACGAGCAGTACTTC,CASRRAGATDEQYF
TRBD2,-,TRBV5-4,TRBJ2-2,TGTGCCAGCAGCTTGGTAGCGGGAGGGCCAGGCGGGGAGCTGTTTTTT,CASSLVAGGPGGELFF
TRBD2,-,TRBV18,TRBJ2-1,TGTGCCAGCTCACCGCCGGGCCTTAGCGGGAGGGCCATTAATGAGCAGTTCTTC,CASSPPGLSGRAINEQFF
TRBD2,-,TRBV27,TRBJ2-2,TGTGCCAGCAGAACCGGGACTAGCGGATACACCGGGGAGCTGTTTTTT,CASRTGTSGYTGELFF
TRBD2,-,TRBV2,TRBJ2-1,TGTGCCAGCAGGACTAGCGGGAGGGCCAATGAGCAGTTCTTC,CASRTSGRANEQFF
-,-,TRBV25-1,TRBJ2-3,TGTGCCAGCAGTGTTCGGGCCAGCACAGATACGCAGTATTTT,CASSVRASTDTQYF
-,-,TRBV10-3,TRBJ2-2,TGTGCCATCAGTGTACAGAACACCGGGGAGCTGTTTTTT,CAISVQNTGELFF
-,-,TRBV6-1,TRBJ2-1,TGTGCCAGCCAAAGGACAGCTAGCGATAGCAATGAGCAGTTCTTC,CASQRTASDSNEQFF
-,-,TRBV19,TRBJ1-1,TGTGCCAGTAGTATTGGGGCAGGGTTAGGGAACACTGAAGCTTTCTTT,CASSIGAGLGNTEAFF
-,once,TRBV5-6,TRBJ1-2,TGTGCCAGCAGCCAATATACAGGGCCGCGATCCTACACCTTC,CASSQYTGPRSYTF
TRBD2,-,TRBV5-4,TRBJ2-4,TGTGCCAGCAGCCCTAGCGGGGGGGCTCCCATTCAGTACTTC,CASSPSGGAPIQYF
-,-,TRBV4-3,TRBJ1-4,TGCGCCAGCAGCCAATCGGGCCAGGACCTTAATGAAAAACTGTTTTTT,CASSQSGQDLNEKLFF
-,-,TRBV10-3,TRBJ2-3,TGTGCCATCAGTGACTCAGATACGCAGTATTTT,CAISDSDTQYF
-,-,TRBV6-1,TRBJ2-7,TGTGCCAGCAGTGAAAGGGTGTGGAGGGGGGGCGAGGACGAGCAGTACTTC,CASSERVWRGGEDEQYF
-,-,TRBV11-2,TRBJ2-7,TGTGCCAGCAGCTTAGCTCTAGACTACGAGCAGTACTTC,CASSLALDYEQYF
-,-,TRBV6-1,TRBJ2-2,TGTGCCAGCAATGCCGGACAGACGAACACCGGGGAGCTGTTTTTT,CASNAGQTNTGELFF
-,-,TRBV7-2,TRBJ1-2,TGTGCCAGCAGCGATGGAGGGACGGTGGTCTATGGCTACACCTTC,CASSDGGTVVYGYTF
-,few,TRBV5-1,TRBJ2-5,TGCGCCAGCAGCTTTGGGGGTCAAGAGACCCAGTACTTC,CASSFGGQETQYF
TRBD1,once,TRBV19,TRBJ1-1,TGTGCCAGTAGCAAAGGGACAGTTTTCTCGAGCGATGAAGCTTTCTTT,CASSKGTVFSSDEAFF
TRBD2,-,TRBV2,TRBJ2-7,TGTGCCGGGAGCAGGCCAGCGGGGGGACGAGGCGAGCAGTACTTC,CAGSRPAGGRGEQYF
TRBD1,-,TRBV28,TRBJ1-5,TGTGCCAGCAGTTCATTGGGACAGGGAAGCAATCAGCCCCAGCATTTT,CASSSLGQGSNQPQHF
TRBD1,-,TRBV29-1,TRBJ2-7,TGCAGCGTAGACCTACCGGGACAGAGCACCTACGAGCAGTACTTC,CSVDLPGQSTYEQYF
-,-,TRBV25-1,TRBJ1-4,TGTGCCAGCAGTAAAACGGGACCCCGGGCAACTAATGAAAAACTGTTTTTT,CASSKTGPRATNEKLFF
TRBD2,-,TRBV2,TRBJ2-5,TGTGCCAGCAGAGGGACTAGCGGGGTAAAGACCCAGTACTTC,CASRGTSGVKTQYF
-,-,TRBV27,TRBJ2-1,TGTGCCAGCAGTACATATAGTGCCGGACTTTCCTACAATGAGCAGTTCTTC,CASSTYSAGLSYNEQFF
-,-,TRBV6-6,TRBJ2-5,TGTGCCAGCAGTTACAAGGGATACGAGACCCAGTACTTC,CASSYKGYETQYF
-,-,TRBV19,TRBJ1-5,TGTGCCATAGCCCGGACGGTCGGTAGGGATCAGCCCCAGCATTTT,CAIARTVGRDQPQHF
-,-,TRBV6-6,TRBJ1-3,TGTGCCAGCCTTTATTCGAGGGGTGCCGGAAACACCATATATTTT,CASLYSRGAGNTIYF
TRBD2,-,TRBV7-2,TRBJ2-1,TGTGCCAGCAGCTTTCTAGCGGACTCCTACAATGAGCAGTTCTTC,CASSFLADSYNEQFF
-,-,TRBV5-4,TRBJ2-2,TGTGCCAGCTCAACTACCGAGAACACCGGGGAGCTGTTTTTT,CASSTTENTGELFF
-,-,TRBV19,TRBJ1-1,TGTGCCAGTAGTACCAACCACAAGGCCGGAGACACTGAAGCTTTCTTT,CASSTNHKAGDTEAFF
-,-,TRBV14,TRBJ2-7,TGTGCCAGCAGCCAAGTGGGTTCGACCTACGAGCAGTACTTC,CASSQVGSTYEQYF